These 18 T cell receptor beta chains came from one sample sequenced in a study of T-cell reconstitution after alpha-beta-depleted transplantation in children. TCRbeta library construction was performed incorporating unique molecular identifiers. In TCRdb, the PCR reads were re-called with MiXCR into one record per CDR3 protein. The sample carries about 980,000 distinct CDR3 sequences, about 29% recorded once. Here the sequenced sample was PBMCs, mostly from graft donor cells, taken 360 days after TCRalphabeta/CD19-depleted stem cell transplant. The receptors originated from a boy under two years old who had a stem cell transplant for SCID, so the T cells may come from the graft donor.

CDR3 nucleotides: TGTGCCAGCAGCTTAGGCGGGACACCGTACCAAGAGACCCAGTACTTC. Its protein product is CASSLGGTPYQETQYF. This chain connects TRBV7-6 to TRBJ2-5; D is perhaps TRBD1 or TRBD2 (6 bases each). The CDR3 consists of 16 residues. V gave up 1 base and J gave up 0 bases, with 12 bases separating them. The germline CDR1 and CDR2 sequences are SGHVS and FNYEAQ.

This clonotype was detected a few times. The chain carries TRBV7-9 and TRBJ2-7; 7 nucleotides agree with TRBD1. The germline V gene encodes CDR1 SEHNR and CDR2 FQNEAQ (reference sequence). The CDR3 runs 17 residues. V was clipped by 3 bases and J by 0 bases; unmatched bases: 11. The CDR3 spells CASSFPYYRDSSYEQYF. DNA of the CDR3: TGTGCCAGCAGCTTCCCCTACTACAGGGACAGCTCCTACGAGCAGTACTTC. The full variable domain, its missing parts supplied by reference TRBV7-9 and TRBJ2-7, is DTGVSQNPRHKITKRGQNVTFRCDPISEHNRLYWYRQTLGQGPEFLTYFQNEAQLEKSRLLSDRFSAERPKGSFSTLEIQRTEQGDSAMYLCASSFPYYRDSSYEQYFGPGTRLTVT.

V and J are TRBV12-3 or TRBV12-4 and TRBJ1-1; D is unresolved. V was clipped by 2 bases and J by 4 bases, with 11 bases between them. The CDR3 spans 14 residues. The CDR3 loop is CASSLQLASTEAFF. For the CDR3, the DNA is TGTGCCAGCAGTTTACAGCTGGCTAGCACTGAAGCTTTCTTT.

The V gene is TRBV5-5, the J gene TRBJ2-7; tentative D call: TRBD2 (6 bases). V was shortened by 0 bases and J by 6 bases, with 10 bases between the two germline ends. CDR1 is SGHKS and CDR2 is YYEKEE in the germline V gene (reference sequence). This CDR3 is built from 13 residues. The DNA of the CDR3 is TGTGCCAGCAGCTTGGTAGGAGGGCCCGAGCAGTACTTC. Protein: CASSLVGGPEQYF. Full variable domain (remainder filled in from reference TRBV5-5 and TRBJ2-7): DAGVTQSPTHLIKTRGQQVTLRCSPISGHKSVSWYQQVLGQGPQFIFQYYEKEERGRGNFPDRFSARQFPNYSSELNVNALLLGDSALYLCASSLVGGPEQYFGPGTRLTVT.

This clonotype was counted between two and nine times. The chain links TRBV25-1 to TRBJ2-1; D gene unclear. Germline V gene data show CDR1 as MGHDK and CDR2 as SYGVNS. V was pared by 1 base and J by 4 bases, with 11 bases between. The CDR3 consists of 15 residues. DNA for the CDR3: TGTGCCAGCAGTGAATCGGGCATACCATACAATGAGCAGTTCTTC. It specifies CASSESGIPYNEQFF.

The genes are TRBV4-2 and TRBJ2-3, with D perhaps matching TRBD2 (7 bases). V was trimmed by 1 base and J by 4 bases, leaving 15 bases between them. Germline values: CDR1 LGHNA, CDR2 YNFKEQ. This CDR3 spans 16 amino acids. The CDR3 spells CASSQVWGGAADTQYF. CDR3 in DNA: TGTGCCAGCAGCCAAGTTTGGGGGGGGGCCGCAGATACGCAGTATTTT.

V gene TRBV10-3 combines with J gene TRBJ2-7; perhaps TRBD2 as D (5 bases). CDR1 and CDR2 from the germline V gene are ENHRY and SYGVKD. Trimming took 8 bases from V and 3 from J, leaving 14 bases between them. The CDR3 sequence is 13 residues long. CDR3 sequence reads: CAISGEEYYEQYF. CDR3 coding DNA: TGTGCCATCTCCGGGGAAGAGTACTACGAGCAGTACTTC.

Only one count was recorded for this clonotype. V usage is TRBV19 and J usage is TRBJ2-4; no clear D gene. V was clipped by 2 bases and J by 1 base, with 15 bases between them. This CDR3 is 17 amino acids long. CDR1 is LNHDA, CDR2 SQIVND, per germline (reference sequence). The CDR3 DNA reads TGTGCCAGTAGTATAAAAAACCGTTCCCGGGCCAAAAACATTCAGTACTTC. Translation: CASSIKNRSRAKNIQYF.

V is TRBV12-3 or TRBV12-4 and J is TRBJ2-1; D might be TRBD1 or TRBD2, each matching 6 bases. The CDR3 covers 16 residues. Trimming took 7 bases from V and 4 from J, leaving 20 bases between them. For the CDR3, the DNA is TGTGCCAGCACCCGATCCCCCGGGGGCCCATACAATGAGCAGTTCTTC. Its protein is CASTRSPGGPYNEQFF.

There are a few counts of this clonotype. The chain uses TRBV12-3 or TRBV12-4 and TRBJ2-1; no definite D call. This CDR3 spans 12 amino acids. Trimming cost V 11 bases and J 3 bases, with 11 bases left between them. This CDR3 reads CASSGFYNEQFF. CDR3 bases: TGTGCCTCCTCCGGCTTCTACAATGAGCAGTTCTTC.

This chain joins TRBV12-3 or TRBV12-4 and TRBJ1-6; 9 bases map to TRBD1. J was trimmed by 5 bases and V by 6 bases; bases with no gene match: 5. This CDR3 has 15 residues. CDR3 in DNA: TGTGCCAGCAGCAGAGGACAGGGGAATAATTCACCCCTCCACTTT. This translates into CASSRGQGNNSPLHF.

The chain links TRBV5-5 to TRBJ2-7; TRBD1 is a possible D gene (5 bases). Per the germline V gene, CDR1 is SGHKS and CDR2 is YYEKEE (reference sequence). This CDR3 comprises 14 residues. V lost 0 bases to trimming and J lost 3 bases, with 10 bases between them. Written as DNA, the CDR3 is TGTGCCAGCAGCTTGGGGCCAGGGAACTACGAGCAGTACTTC. This codes for CASSLGPGNYEQYF.

The rearrangement uses TRBV6-9 and TRBJ2-1; perhaps TRBD1 as D (6 bases). CDR3 length equals 15 residues. Per the germline V gene, CDR1 is MNHGY and CDR2 is SVAAGI. V lost 1 base, J lost 11 bases, and 18 bases lay in between. CDR3 bases: TGTGCCAGCAGTTATTTCGTCGGGTCAGGGGAACAGCAGTTCTTC. This encodes CASSYFVGSGEQQFF.

This clonotype has only a few counts. The chain employs TRBV15 and TRBJ1-2; tentatively, D is TRBD1 (6 bases). This CDR3 region has 18 residues. Germline assignment: CDR1 LNHNV and CDR2 YYDKDF (reference sequence). V lost 0 bases and J lost 4, with 21 bases in between. The CDR3 sequence is CATSRDGPVGGAIYGYTF. The CDR3 bases are TGTGCCACCAGCAGAGATGGGCCTGTTGGGGGGGCAATCTATGGCTACACCTTC.

CDR3 sequence (DNA): TGTGCCAGCAGTTTCGGCAGGGGGCGTAAATACGAGCAGTACTTC. It codes for CASSFGRGRKYEQYF. The V call is TRBV12-3 or TRBV12-4, the J call TRBJ2-7; 8 nucleotides agree with TRBD1. Trimming cost V 3 bases and J 4 bases; bases outside gene matches: 8. This CDR3 contains 15 residues.

This clonotype was seen a handful of times. The rearrangement links TRBV20-1 to TRBJ2-3, with D possibly TRBD2 on 5 matching bases. Trimming stripped 7 bases from V and 2 bases from J, with 10 bases between. The CDR3 covers 12 residues. Germline CDR1 is DFQATT and CDR2 is SNEGSKA (reference sequence). CDR3 in amino acids: CSVEVITDTQYF. As DNA, the CDR3 is TGCAGTGTGGAGGTTATCACAGATACGCAGTATTTT.

This clonotype has just a few counts. This rearrangement joins TRBV10-3 to TRBJ2-7, with D maybe TRBD1 (6 bases). The CDR3 covers 11 residues. CDR1 is ENHRY, CDR2 SYGVKD, per germline. Trimming cost V 7 bases and J 4 bases, with 8 bases left between them. In DNA form, the CDR3 reads TGTGCCATCAAACAGGGTTACGAGCAGTACTTC. Residues: CAIKQGYEQYF.

This chain uses TRBV18 with TRBJ1-1; TRBD1 agrees at 10 bases. Per the germline V gene, CDR1 is KGHSH and CDR2 is LQKENI. The CDR3 has 15 amino acids. J lost 10 bases, V lost 2 bases, and 10 bases had no gene match. CDR3 region: CASSPTRDRGVGAFF. In DNA, the CDR3 is TGTGCCAGCTCACCAACCCGGGACAGGGGAGTTGGAGCTTTCTTT. Based on the CDR3 plus reference TRBV18 and TRBJ1-1, the full variable domain is NAGVMQNPRHLVRRRGQEARLRCSPMKGHSHVYWYRQLPEEGLKFMVYLQKENIIDESGMPKERFSAEFPKEGPSILRIQQVVRGDSAAYFCASSPTRDRGVGAFFGQGTRLTVV.